These 11 T cell receptor beta chains were sequenced from one sample in a study of cytomegalovirus exposure and HLA in healthy donors. Sequencing used immunoSEQ multiplex PCR; TCRdb keeps in-frame clones, though not all of them. The repertoire holds some 66,000 clones, with around 97% as singletons. The sample comprised PBMCs. The receptor set was obtained from a woman aged 18-30 years in good health and CMV-seropositive.

This clone has only one observation. The V call is TRBV9, the J call TRBJ2-2; a weak D match, TRBD2 (6 bases). Trimming removed 5 bases from V and 4 bases from J, with 9 bases in between. In germline, CDR1 is SGDLS, CDR2 YYNGEE. This CDR3 spans 13 amino acids. The CDR3 nucleotides read TGTGCCAGCAGTAGCGGACCCACCGGGGAGCTGTTTTTT. Translation: CASSSGPTGELFF.

The CDR3 DNA reads as TGTGCCAGCAGTCGGCAGGGGGGCGCAGATACGCAGTATTTT. As protein: CASSRQGGADTQYF. The gene calls are TRBV27 and TRBJ2-3; tentatively, D is TRBD1 (7 bases). The CDR3 totals 14 residues. V was pared by 5 bases and J by 4 bases, with 13 bases between. CDR1 and CDR2 from the germline V gene are MNHEY and SMNVEV (reference sequence).

The chain links TRBV29-1 to TRBJ1-2, with 9 bases that match TRBD1. The V gene end was trimmed by 6 bases and the J gene end by 2 bases; junction bases not matched to a gene: 4. This CDR3 comprises 13 residues. Germline V CDR1 and CDR2: SQVTM, ANQGSEA. This chain's CDR3 is CSVYRGPNYGYTF. The CDR3 DNA reads as TGCAGCGTCTACAGGGGGCCGAACTATGGCTACACCTTC.

The V gene is TRBV27, the J gene TRBJ2-1, with TRBD1 identical over 8 bases. The germline CDR1 and CDR2 sequences are MNHEY and SMNVEV (reference sequence). J was trimmed by 15 bases and V by 5 bases; bases with no gene match: 9. The CDR3 extends over 12 amino acids. This chain's CDR3 is CASSPTGQGRFF. For the CDR3, the DNA is TGTGCCAGCAGTCCCACAGGACAGGGCCGGTTCTTC.

The chain employs TRBV7-9 and TRBJ1-1, with TRBD1 matching over 10 bases. This CDR3 is built from 15 residues. The junction had 4 bases not matched to a gene; V was cut back by 3 bases and J by 3 bases. Germline CDR1 and CDR2: SEHNR and FQNEAQ (reference sequence). CDR3 loop: CASSLIGTGDTEAFF. Written as DNA, the CDR3 is TGTGCCAGCAGCTTGATTGGGACAGGGGACACTGAAGCTTTCTTT.

The chain links TRBV7-2 to TRBJ2-6; 13 bases line up with TRBD2. Germline loops: CDR1 SGHTA, CDR2 FQGNSA. The CDR3 extends over 18 amino acids. The ends lost 5 bases at V and 4 bases at J; junction bases unmatched: 8. This CDR3 reads CASSPGLAGIAGANVLTF. The CDR3 nucleotides are TGTGCCAGCAGCCCGGGACTAGCGGGAATCGCCGGGGCCAACGTCCTGACTTTC.

The V and J genes are TRBV28 and TRBJ2-4, with D possibly TRBD2 on 6 matching bases. This CDR3 has 19 amino acids. Germline CDR1 MDHEN, CDR2 SYDVKM. Deletions cut 2 bases from V and 1 base from J, with 21 bases between. The DNA for the CDR3 is TGTGCCAGCAGTTTAAAGGTTAGGGAGGCCCTTTTGGCCAAAAACATTCAGTACTTC. Protein product: CASSLKVREALLAKNIQYF.

This sequence joins TRBV7-9 and TRBJ2-7; the D gene is possibly TRBD1 (6 bases). The CDR3 runs to 13 residues. With 5 bases removed from V and 4 bases from J, the gap between germline ends came to 12 bases. Germline V lookup: CDR1 SEHNR, CDR2 FQNEAQ (reference sequence). The chain's CDR3 is CASSPWGPYEQYF. CDR3 nucleotide sequence: TGTGCCAGCAGCCCCTGGGGGCCGTACGAGCAGTACTTC.

The chain uses TRBV6-6 and TRBJ2-2; D not certain. This CDR3 contains 16 residues. Germline assignment: CDR1 MNHNY and CDR2 SVGAGI (reference sequence). V gave up 1 base and J gave up 6 bases, with 15 bases separating them. The CDR3 loop is CASSYFPGPPPGELFF. The CDR3 DNA reads as TGTGCCAGCAGTTACTTCCCAGGTCCACCCCCCGGGGAGCTGTTTTTT.

The chain has TRBV5-1 and TRBJ1-1; TRBD1 might be the D (5 bases). V dropped 0 bases and J dropped 8 bases, with 14 bases sitting between them. The CDR3 contains 14 residues. Per germline, CDR1 SGHRS and CDR2 YFSETQ. CDR3 nucleotides: TGCGCCAGCAGCTTGGGTATACTCGGGGGGGAAGCTTTCTTT. Translation gives CASSLGILGGEAFF. The variable domain in full, completed from reference TRBV5-1 and TRBJ1-1, reads KAGVTQTPRYLIKTRGQQVTLSCSPISGHRSVSWYQQTPGQGLQFLFEYFSETQRNKGNFPGRFSGRQFSNSRSEMNVSTLELGDSALYLCASSLGILGGEAFFGQGTRLTVV.

The V gene is TRBV21-1, the J gene TRBJ1-5; the table's D call of TRBD1 was not tested on the DNA. TRBV21-1 is given as a pseudogene. This CDR3 is 16 amino acids long. The CDR3 DNA is TGTGCCAGCAGCAGGCCCACAGGGGGCGTCAATCAGCCCCAGCATTTT. It translates to CASSRPTGGVNQPQHF.